This TCR beta chain came from a study of immune evolution from preneoplasia to lung adenocarcinoma. The CDR3 sequence is 15 residues long. The V gene's germline CDR1 is MGHDK and CDR2 SYGVNS. Trimming took off 4 bases at V and 6 bases at J, with 15 bases between the two ends. Using immunoSEQ multiplex PCR, the repertoire was profiled, and TCRdb retains in-frame clones only, with some absent. The table has approximately 26,000 clones, less than 80% seen once; the top ten hold about 5.8%. The sequence derives from a person aged 60 to 70 with invasive lung adenocarcinoma. Some clones in this sample may be carry-over from other donors' samples. The chain employs TRBV25-1 and TRBJ1-4; D is unresolved. Sequences were obtained from FFPE invasive lung adenocarcinoma tissue. CDR3 region: CASSGFTGAYEKLFF. CDR3 nucleotide sequence: TGTGCCAGCAGTGGTTTCACGGGTGCTTATGAAAAACTGTTTTTT.